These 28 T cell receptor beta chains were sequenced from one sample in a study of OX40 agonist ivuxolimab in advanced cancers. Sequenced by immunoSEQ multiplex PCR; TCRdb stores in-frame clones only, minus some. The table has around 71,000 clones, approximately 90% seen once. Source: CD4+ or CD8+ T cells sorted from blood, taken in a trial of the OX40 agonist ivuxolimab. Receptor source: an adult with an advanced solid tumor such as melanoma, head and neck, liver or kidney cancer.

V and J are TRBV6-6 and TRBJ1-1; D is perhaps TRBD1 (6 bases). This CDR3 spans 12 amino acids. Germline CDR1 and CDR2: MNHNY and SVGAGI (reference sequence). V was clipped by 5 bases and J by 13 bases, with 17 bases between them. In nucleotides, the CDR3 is TGTGCCAGCAGTCCCAGGGGCGCCGGGGGTTTCTTT. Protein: CASSPRGAGGFF.

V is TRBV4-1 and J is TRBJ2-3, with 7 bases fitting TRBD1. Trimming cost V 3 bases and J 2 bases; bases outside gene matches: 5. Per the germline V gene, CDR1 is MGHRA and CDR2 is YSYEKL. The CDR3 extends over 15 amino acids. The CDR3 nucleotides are TGCGCCAGCAGCCAGGTAGGGGGCTACACAGATACGCAGTATTTT. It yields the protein CASSQVGGYTDTQYF.

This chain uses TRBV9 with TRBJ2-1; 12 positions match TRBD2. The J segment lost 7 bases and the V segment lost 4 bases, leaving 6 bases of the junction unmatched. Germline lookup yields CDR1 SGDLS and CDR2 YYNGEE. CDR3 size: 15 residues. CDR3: CASSPTSGSANEQFF. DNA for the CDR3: TGTGCCAGCAGCCCGACTAGCGGGAGTGCTAATGAGCAGTTCTTC.

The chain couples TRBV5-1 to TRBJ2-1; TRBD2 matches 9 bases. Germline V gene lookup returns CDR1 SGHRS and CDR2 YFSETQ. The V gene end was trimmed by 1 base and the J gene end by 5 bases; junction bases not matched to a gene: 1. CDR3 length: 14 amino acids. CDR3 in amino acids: CASSLSGRNNEQFF. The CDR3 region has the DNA TGCGCCAGCAGCTTGAGCGGGAGGAACAATGAGCAGTTCTTC.

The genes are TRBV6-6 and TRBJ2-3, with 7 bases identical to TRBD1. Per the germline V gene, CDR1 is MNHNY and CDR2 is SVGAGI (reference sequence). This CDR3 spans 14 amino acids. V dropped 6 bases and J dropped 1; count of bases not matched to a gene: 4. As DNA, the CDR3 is TGTGCCAGCAGAAACAGGGGAGGCACAGATACGCAGTATTTT. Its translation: CASRNRGGTDTQYF.

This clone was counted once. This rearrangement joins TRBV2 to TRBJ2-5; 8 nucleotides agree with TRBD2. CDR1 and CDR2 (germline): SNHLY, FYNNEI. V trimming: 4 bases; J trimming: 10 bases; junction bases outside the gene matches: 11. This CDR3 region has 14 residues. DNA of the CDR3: TGTGCCAGCAGTGCCCCGGGGACTAGTATAATCCAGTACTTC. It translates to CASSAPGTSIIQYF.

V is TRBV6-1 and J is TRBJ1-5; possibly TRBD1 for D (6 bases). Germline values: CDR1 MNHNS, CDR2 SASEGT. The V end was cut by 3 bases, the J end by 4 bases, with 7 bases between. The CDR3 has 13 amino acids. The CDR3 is CASSDTGNQPQHF. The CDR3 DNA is TGTGCCAGCAGTGATACAGGGAATCAGCCCCAGCATTTT.

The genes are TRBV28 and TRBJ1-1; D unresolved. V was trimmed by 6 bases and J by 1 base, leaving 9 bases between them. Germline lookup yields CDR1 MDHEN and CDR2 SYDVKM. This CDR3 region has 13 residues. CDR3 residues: CASRLIPNTEAFF. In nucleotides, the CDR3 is TGTGCCAGCAGGCTCATTCCGAACACTGAAGCTTTCTTT.

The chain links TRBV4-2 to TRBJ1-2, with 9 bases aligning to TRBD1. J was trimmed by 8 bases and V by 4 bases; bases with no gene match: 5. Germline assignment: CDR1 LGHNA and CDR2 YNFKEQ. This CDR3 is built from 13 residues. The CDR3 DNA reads TGTGCCAGCAGCCTACAGGGGGCTAGAGGCTACACCTTC. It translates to CASSLQGARGYTF.

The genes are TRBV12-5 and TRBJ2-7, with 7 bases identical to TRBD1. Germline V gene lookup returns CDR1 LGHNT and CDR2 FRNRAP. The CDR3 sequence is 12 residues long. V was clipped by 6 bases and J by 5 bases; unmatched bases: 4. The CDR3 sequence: CASGRDRDEQYF. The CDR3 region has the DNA TGTGCTAGTGGCCGCGACAGGGACGAGCAGTACTTC.

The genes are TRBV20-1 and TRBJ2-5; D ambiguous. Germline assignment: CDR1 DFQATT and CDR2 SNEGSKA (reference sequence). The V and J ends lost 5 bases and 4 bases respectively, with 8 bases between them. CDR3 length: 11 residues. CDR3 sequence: CSAVGVETQYF. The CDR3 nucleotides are TGCAGTGCTGTTGGAGTAGAGACCCAGTACTTC.

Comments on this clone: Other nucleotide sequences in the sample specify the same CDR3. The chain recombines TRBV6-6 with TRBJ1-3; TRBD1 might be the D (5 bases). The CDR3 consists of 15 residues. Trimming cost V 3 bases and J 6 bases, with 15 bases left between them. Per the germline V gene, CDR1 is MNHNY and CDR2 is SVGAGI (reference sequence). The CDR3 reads CASSYVQGVQNTIYF. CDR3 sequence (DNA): TGTGCCAGCAGTTATGTTCAAGGGGTTCAAAACACCATATATTTT.

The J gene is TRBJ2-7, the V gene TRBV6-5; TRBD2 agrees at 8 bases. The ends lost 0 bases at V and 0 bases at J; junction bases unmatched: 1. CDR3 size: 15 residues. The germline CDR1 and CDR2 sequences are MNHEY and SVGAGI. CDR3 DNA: TGTGCCAGCAGTTACTCGAGCGGGAGCTCCTACGAGCAGTACTTC. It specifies CASSYSSGSSYEQYF.

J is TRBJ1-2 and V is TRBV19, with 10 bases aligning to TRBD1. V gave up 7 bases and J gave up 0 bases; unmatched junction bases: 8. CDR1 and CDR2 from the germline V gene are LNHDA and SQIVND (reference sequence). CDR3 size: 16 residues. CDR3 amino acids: CASKPGQGPANYGYTF. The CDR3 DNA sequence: TGTGCCAGTAAACCGGGACAGGGGCCCGCTAACTATGGCTACACCTTC.

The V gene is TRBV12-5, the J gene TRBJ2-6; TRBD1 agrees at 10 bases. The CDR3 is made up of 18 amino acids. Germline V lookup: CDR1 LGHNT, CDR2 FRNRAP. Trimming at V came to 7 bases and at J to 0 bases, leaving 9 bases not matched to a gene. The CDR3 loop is CASAPGTGVSSGANVLTF. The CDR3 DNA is TGTGCTAGTGCCCCAGGGACAGGGGTATCCTCTGGGGCCAACGTCCTGACTTTC.

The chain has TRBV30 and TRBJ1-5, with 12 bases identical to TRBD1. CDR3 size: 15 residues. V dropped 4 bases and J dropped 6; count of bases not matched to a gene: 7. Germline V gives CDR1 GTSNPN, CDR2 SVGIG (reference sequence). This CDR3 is CAWTAGTGGSQPQHF. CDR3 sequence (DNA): TGTGCCTGGACCGCCGGGACAGGGGGCTCTCAGCCCCAGCATTTT.

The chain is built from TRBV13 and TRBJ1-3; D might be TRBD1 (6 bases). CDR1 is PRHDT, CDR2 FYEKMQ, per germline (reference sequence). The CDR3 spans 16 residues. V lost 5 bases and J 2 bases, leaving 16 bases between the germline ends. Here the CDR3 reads CASSRQEGVPGNTIYF. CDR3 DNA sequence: TGTGCCAGCAGCCGACAGGAGGGGGTTCCTGGAAACACCATATATTTT.

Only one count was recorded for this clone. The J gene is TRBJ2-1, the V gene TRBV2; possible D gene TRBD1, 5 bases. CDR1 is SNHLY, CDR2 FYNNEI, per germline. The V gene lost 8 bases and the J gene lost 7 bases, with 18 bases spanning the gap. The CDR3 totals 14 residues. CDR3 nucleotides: TGTGCCAGCCAGGGTGAAGCGTTTGGGAATGAGCAGTTCTTC. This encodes CASQGEAFGNEQFF.

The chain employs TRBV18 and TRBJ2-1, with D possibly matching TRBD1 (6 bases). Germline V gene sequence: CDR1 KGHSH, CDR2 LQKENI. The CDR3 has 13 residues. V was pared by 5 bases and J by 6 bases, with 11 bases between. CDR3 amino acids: CASSSGTSNEQFF. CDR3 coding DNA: TGTGCCAGCTCATCCGGGACAAGCAATGAGCAGTTCTTC. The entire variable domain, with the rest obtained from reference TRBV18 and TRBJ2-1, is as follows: NAGVMQNPRHLVRRRGQEARLRCSPMKGHSHVYWYRQLPEEGLKFMVYLQKENIIDESGMPKERFSAEFPKEGPSILRIQQVVRGDSAAYFCASSSGTSNEQFFGPGTRLTVL.

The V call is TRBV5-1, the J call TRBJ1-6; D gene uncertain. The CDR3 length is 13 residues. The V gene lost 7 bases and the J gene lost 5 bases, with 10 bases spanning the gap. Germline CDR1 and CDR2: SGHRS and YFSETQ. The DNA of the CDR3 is TGCGCCAGCGCTCTCGGAAATAATTCACCCCTCCACTTT. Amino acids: CASALGNNSPLHF. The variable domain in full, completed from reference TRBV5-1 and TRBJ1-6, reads KAGVTQTPRYLIKTRGQQVTLSCSPISGHRSVSWYQQTPGQGLQFLFEYFSETQRNKGNFPGRFSGRQFSNSRSEMNVSTLELGDSALYLCASALGNNSPLHFGNGTRLTVT.

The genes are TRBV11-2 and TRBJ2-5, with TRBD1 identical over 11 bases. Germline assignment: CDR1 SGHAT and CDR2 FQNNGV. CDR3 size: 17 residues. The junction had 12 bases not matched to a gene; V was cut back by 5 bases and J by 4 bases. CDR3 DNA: TGTGCCAGCAGCCCCCGCAGGACAGGGGGCGGACTAGAGACCCAGTACTTC. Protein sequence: CASSPRRTGGGLETQYF.

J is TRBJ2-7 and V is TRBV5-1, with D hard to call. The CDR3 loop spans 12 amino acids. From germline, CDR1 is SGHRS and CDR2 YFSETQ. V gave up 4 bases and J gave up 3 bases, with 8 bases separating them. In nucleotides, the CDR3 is TGCGCCAGCAGCAGGCAGGACTACGAGCAGTACTTC. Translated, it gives CASSRQDYEQYF.

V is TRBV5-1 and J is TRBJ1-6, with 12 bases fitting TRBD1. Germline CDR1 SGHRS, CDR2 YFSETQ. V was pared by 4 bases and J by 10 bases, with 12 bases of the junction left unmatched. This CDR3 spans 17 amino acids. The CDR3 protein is CASSMTGTGGPESPLHF. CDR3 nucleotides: TGCGCCAGCAGCATGACCGGGACAGGGGGCCCTGAGTCACCCCTCCACTTT. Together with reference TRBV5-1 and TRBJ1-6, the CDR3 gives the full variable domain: KAGVTQTPRYLIKTRGQQVTLSCSPISGHRSVSWYQQTPGQGLQFLFEYFSETQRNKGNFPGRFSGRQFSNSRSEMNVSTLELGDSALYLCASSMTGTGGPESPLHFGNGTRLTVT.

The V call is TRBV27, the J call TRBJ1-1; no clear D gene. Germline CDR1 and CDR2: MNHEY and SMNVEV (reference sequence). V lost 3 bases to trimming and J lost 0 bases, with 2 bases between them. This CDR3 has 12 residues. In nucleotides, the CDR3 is TGTGCCAGCAGTTTTATGAACACTGAAGCTTTCTTT. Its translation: CASSFMNTEAFF.

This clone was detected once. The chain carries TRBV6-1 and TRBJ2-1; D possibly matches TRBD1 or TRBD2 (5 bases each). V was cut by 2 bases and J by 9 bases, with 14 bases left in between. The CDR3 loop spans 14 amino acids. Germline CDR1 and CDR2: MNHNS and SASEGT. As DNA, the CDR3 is TGTGCCAGCAGTGAAAGGGCAGGGCGGGCTGAGCAGTTCTTC. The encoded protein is CASSERAGRAEQFF.

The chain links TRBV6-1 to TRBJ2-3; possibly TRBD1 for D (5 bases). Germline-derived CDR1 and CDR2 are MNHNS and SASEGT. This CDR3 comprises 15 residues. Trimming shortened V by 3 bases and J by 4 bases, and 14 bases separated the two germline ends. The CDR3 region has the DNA TGTGCCAGCAGTGACGCAGGGCAGGGCCCAGATACGCAGTATTTT. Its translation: CASSDAGQGPDTQYF.

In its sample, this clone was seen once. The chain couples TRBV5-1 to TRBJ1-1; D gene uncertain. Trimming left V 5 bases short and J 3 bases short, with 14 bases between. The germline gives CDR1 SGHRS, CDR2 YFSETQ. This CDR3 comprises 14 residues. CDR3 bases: TGCGCCAGCAGTCCCGGCCCAACGGACACTGAAGCTTTCTTT. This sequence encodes CASSPGPTDTEAFF.

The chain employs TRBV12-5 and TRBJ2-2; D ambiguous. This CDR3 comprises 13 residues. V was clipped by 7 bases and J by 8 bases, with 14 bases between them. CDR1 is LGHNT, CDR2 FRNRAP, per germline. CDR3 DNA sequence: TGTGCTAGTGCCCAGCGCGATTCTGGGGAGCTGTTTTTT. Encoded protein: CASAQRDSGELFF. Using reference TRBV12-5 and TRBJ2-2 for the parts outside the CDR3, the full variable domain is DARVTQTPRHKVTEMGQEVTMRCQPILGHNTVFWYRQTMMQGLELLAYFRNRAPLDDSGMPKDRFSAEMPDATLATLKIQPSEPRDSAVYFCASAQRDSGELFFGEGSRLTVL.